This TCR beta chain was captured by sequencing in a study of shared clonotypes between healthy human individuals. Points from the study as a whole: Naive subsets typically showed greater estimated richness than memory subsets. The naive CD4 repertoires of a handful of donors were compared, and 5% to 6.5% of clonotypes were shared.

A note on this clone: Its specificity is unknown.

An assay was performed, and its level was deep. On sorted subsets, replicate PCRs used 200 to 250 ng DNA, or tens of thousands of T cell genomes. TCRdb's table, derived via immunoSEQ multiplex PCR, lists solely in-frame clones and lacks some. The sample lists under 2,500,000 clones, almost 96% occurring once. Input material: naive CD4+ T cells sorted from blood. The subset here: CD45RA+ positively selected. This TCR was recovered from a man aged 18 to 35 in good health.

CDR3 DNA: TGTGCCAGCAGCTTAGCAGTACAGGGGGCCTACGAGCAGTACTTC. It encodes CASSLAVQGAYEQYF. This chain uses TRBV7-2 with TRBJ2-7, with TRBD1 matching over 8 bases. V gave up 0 bases and J gave up 2 bases; unmatched junction bases: 3. The CDR3 spans 15 residues. The germline V gene encodes CDR1 SGHTA and CDR2 FQGNSA.